The next 25 T cell receptor beta chains were all read from a single sample in a study of blood T cell repertoires in COVID-19. Clones were read by immunoSEQ multiplex PCR, and TCRdb kept only the in-frame ones, dropping some. The sample consists of around 50,000 clones, over 65% of them appearing once. The specimen sequenced was peripheral blood. The receptors originated from a human donor in a cohort sampled during active COVID-19.

The chain has TRBV11-2 and TRBJ2-7; 8 bases match TRBD1. The CDR3 loop spans 13 amino acids. The trim removed 4 bases at V and 6 bases at J, leaving 5 bases unmatched. Germline V gene sequence: CDR1 SGHAT, CDR2 FQNNGV. The CDR3 protein is CASSSGQGTEQYF. As DNA, the CDR3 is TGTGCCAGCAGCTCCGGACAGGGAACCGAGCAGTACTTC.

This chain uses TRBV18 with TRBJ2-7; TRBD1 matches 8 bases. The CDR3 totals 15 residues. Germline lookup yields CDR1 KGHSH and CDR2 LQKENI. The ends lost 6 bases at V and 3 bases at J; junction bases unmatched: 10. The CDR3 loop reads CASSERTGQGYEQYF. The CDR3, as DNA: TGTGCCAGCTCCGAACGGACAGGGCAGGGCTACGAGCAGTACTTC.

This sequence joins TRBV23-1 and TRBJ2-1, with TRBD2 matching over 11 bases. Being an ORF, TRBV23-1 has a function that is uncertain. This CDR3 region has 15 residues. Trimming took 5 bases from V and 4 from J; bases not matched to a gene: 4. The CDR3 coding sequence is TGCGCCAGCAGTTCTAGCGGGGGGACTTACAATGAGCAGTTCTTC. It specifies CASSSSGGTYNEQFF.

This clone showed up just once. This chain joins TRBV4-1 and TRBJ2-7, with 10 bases matching TRBD2. The CDR3 covers 16 residues. Germline V gene data show CDR1 as MGHRA and CDR2 as YSYEKL. J was trimmed by 4 bases and V by 4 bases; bases with no gene match: 10. Written as DNA, the CDR3 is TGCGCCAGCAGCCTCCAAATAGCGGGGGGTGGGTACGAGCAGTACTTC. Amino acid sequence: CASSLQIAGGGYEQYF.

This chain connects TRBV5-1 to TRBJ1-1; TRBD1 aligns across 9 bases. The CDR3 runs 15 residues. V lost 4 bases and J lost 7; bases outside the gene matches: 11. CDR1 SGHRS and CDR2 YFSETQ come from the germline V gene. CDR3 nucleotides: TGCGCCAGCAGCACGGGGGGGACAGGGTCCAATGAAGCTTTCTTT. This codes for CASSTGGTGSNEAFF.

This clone has just a few counts. The chain's CDR3 is CASSYMGTGYEQYF. DNA of the CDR3: TGTGCCAGCAGCTACATGGGGACAGGCTACGAGCAGTACTTC. The chain couples TRBV7-9 to TRBJ2-7, with TRBD1 matching 8 bases. CDR3 length equals 14 residues. Germline V gene sequence: CDR1 SEHNR, CDR2 FQNEAQ (reference sequence). The ends lost 4 bases at V and 3 bases at J; junction bases unmatched: 5. The full variable domain, with the rest looked up from reference TRBV7-9 and TRBJ2-7, is DTGVSQNPRHKITKRGQNVTFRCDPISEHNRLYWYRQTLGQGPEFLTYFQNEAQLEKSRLLSDRFSAERPKGSFSTLEIQRTEQGDSAMYLCASSYMGTGYEQYFGPGTRLTVT.

The rearrangement uses TRBV6-1 and TRBJ2-2; possible D gene TRBD2, 6 bases. This CDR3 is 15 amino acids long. Trimming removed 0 bases from V and 1 base from J, with 6 bases in between. Germline loops: CDR1 MNHNS, CDR2 SASEGT. In DNA form, the CDR3 reads TGTGCCAGCAGTGAAGCAGCGGGGAACACCGGGGAGCTGTTTTTT. Amino acids: CASSEAAGNTGELFF.

The V and J genes are TRBV4-1 and TRBJ2-4; D may be TRBD1 (6 bases). Trimming took 1 base from V and 4 from J, leaving 8 bases between them. The CDR3 is made up of 14 amino acids. CDR1 MGHRA and CDR2 YSYEKL come from the germline V gene. CDR3 in amino acids: CASSQGQGKNIQYF. In DNA, the CDR3 is TGCGCCAGCAGCCAAGGGCAGGGGAAAAACATTCAGTACTTC.

The chain links TRBV7-9 to TRBJ1-5, with D uncertain. CDR3 size: 17 residues. V shed 4 bases and J shed 2 bases, with 18 bases lying between them. The germline V gene encodes CDR1 SEHNR and CDR2 FQNEAQ (reference sequence). CDR3 sequence (DNA): TGTGCCAGCAGCTCATCGCGGGGAGGTGTAGGCAATCAGCCCCAGCATTTT. The encoded protein is CASSSSRGGVGNQPQHF.

The chain recombines TRBV4-2 with TRBJ2-3; 9 nucleotides line up with TRBD2. This CDR3 has 16 residues. V was clipped by 3 bases and J by 1 base; unmatched bases: 5. Germline V gene sequence: CDR1 LGHNA, CDR2 YNFKEQ. CDR3 sequence: CASSQQAGGRTDTQYF. In DNA form, the CDR3 reads TGTGCCAGCAGCCAGCAAGCGGGGGGCCGCACAGATACGCAGTATTTT.

The V call is TRBV6-5, the J call TRBJ1-5, with unresolved D. Trimming took off 7 bases at V and 2 bases at J, with 12 bases between the two ends. Germline V CDR1 and CDR2: MNHEY, SVGAGI. The CDR3 contains 14 residues. This chain's CDR3 is CASNGGVGNQPQHF. CDR3 DNA sequence: TGTGCCAGCAATGGAGGAGTCGGCAATCAGCCCCAGCATTTT.

The V call is TRBV29-1, the J call TRBJ2-3; tentatively, D is TRBD1 (6 bases). CDR1 SQVTM and CDR2 ANQGSEA come from the germline V gene. The CDR3 covers 12 residues. V dropped 7 bases and J dropped 4 bases, with 12 bases sitting between them. The CDR3, as DNA: TGCAGCGGTAGGCCAGGGGCAGATACGCAGTATTTT. It specifies CSGRPGADTQYF.

V gene TRBV3-1 (or the pseudogene TRBV3-2) combines with J gene TRBJ2-5; possible D gene TRBD2, 6 bases. The germline V gene has CDR1 LGHDT and CDR2 YNNKEL (reference sequence). The length of the CDR3 is 12 residues. Trimming removed 5 bases from V and 8 bases from J, with 12 bases in between. The CDR3 nucleotides read TGTGCCAGCAGCTTACGCGGGGATACCCAGTACTTC. It codes for CASSLRGDTQYF.

This sequence joins TRBV6-1 and TRBJ2-7; TRBD2 might be the D (5 bases). V lost 2 bases to trimming and J lost 3 bases, with 14 bases between them. This CDR3 has 15 amino acids. Germline-derived CDR1 and CDR2 are MNHNS and SASEGT. CDR3 amino acids: CASSERNLLGYEQYF. Written as DNA, the CDR3 is TGTGCCAGCAGTGAAAGGAATTTACTAGGCTACGAGCAGTACTTC.

The V call is TRBV5-1, the J call TRBJ1-2; 11 bases match TRBD1. Germline V lookup: CDR1 SGHRS, CDR2 YFSETQ. The CDR3 totals 15 residues. After removal of 4 bases from V and 4 bases from J, the junction contained 6 bases not matched to a gene. CDR3 loop: CASSTGQGVSYGYTF. The CDR3 DNA follows: TGCGCCAGCAGCACGGGACAGGGGGTGAGCTATGGCTACACCTTC.

The chain combines TRBV6-5 with TRBJ1-4, with 10 bases aligning to TRBD1. Trimming at V came to 4 bases and at J to 8 bases, leaving 4 bases not matched to a gene. Looked up from germline, CDR1 is MNHEY and CDR2 is SVGAGI. The CDR3 extends over 14 amino acids. The CDR3 bases are TGTGCCAGCAGTTTGACAGGGGGCCGGGAAAAACTGTTTTTT. Translation: CASSLTGGREKLFF.

The CDR3 region has the DNA TGCGCCAGCAGCCAAGACAGGGGAGCTAACTATGGCTACACCTTC. Amino acid sequence: CASSQDRGANYGYTF. The chain carries TRBV4-3 and TRBJ1-2, with a weak D call TRBD1 (6 bases). Looked up from germline, CDR1 is LGHNA and CDR2 is YSLEER. This CDR3 is built from 15 residues. V dropped 0 bases and J dropped 0 bases, with 8 bases sitting between them.

The chain couples TRBV4-3 to TRBJ1-1; the D gene is possibly TRBD1 (5 bases). V was pared by 4 bases and J by 1 base, with 13 bases between. CDR1 LGHNA and CDR2 YSLEER come from the germline V gene. The CDR3 has 15 residues. In nucleotides, the CDR3 is TGCGCCAGCAGCCCTTGGGGTGGGGCGAACACTGAAGCTTTCTTT. Its protein product is CASSPWGGANTEAFF.

V is TRBV28 and J is TRBJ1-6, with TRBD1 as a possible D gene (5 bases). CDR3 length: 18 residues. Germline CDR1 reads MDHEN; CDR2 reads SYDVKM. V gave up 5 bases and J gave up 0 bases, with 17 bases separating them. CDR3 DNA sequence: TGTGCCAGCAGTGGGCTATTGGAGGGGAGCTCCTATAATTCACCCCTCCACTTT. It encodes CASSGLLEGSSYNSPLHF.

The chain employs TRBV24-1 and TRBJ2-5; TRBD1 is a possible D gene (6 bases). The CDR3 runs 12 residues. The V end lost 1 base, the J end lost 7 bases, and 6 bases lay between the germline ends. Germline V lookup: CDR1 KGHDR, CDR2 SFDVKD. The CDR3 reads CATSDLGGTQYF. In DNA form, the CDR3 reads TGTGCCACCAGTGATTTAGGGGGGACCCAGTACTTC.

In this sample, this clone turned up a few times. The chain uses TRBV20-1 and TRBJ2-7; D is unresolved. V was shortened by 3 bases and J by 3 bases, with 9 bases between the two germline ends. CDR1 and CDR2 from the germline V gene are DFQATT and SNEGSKA (reference sequence). This CDR3 contains 12 residues. CDR3 sequence reads: CSASPDNYEQYF. In nucleotides, the CDR3 is TGCAGTGCTAGTCCAGATAACTACGAGCAGTACTTC.

This chain links TRBV2 with TRBJ1-5, with D possibly matching TRBD1 (6 bases). Trimming removed 5 bases at V and 2 bases at J, with 19 bases between. Germline V lookup: CDR1 SNHLY, CDR2 FYNNEI. This CDR3 has 17 residues. The CDR3 loop is CASSPDRRSTGNQPQHF. The CDR3 nucleotides read TGTGCCAGCAGTCCTGACAGGCGGTCTACGGGCAATCAGCCCCAGCATTTT.

The rearrangement uses TRBV19 and TRBJ2-3; TRBD2 might be the D (6 bases). There are 14 residues in the CDR3. With 6 bases removed from V and 0 bases from J, the gap between germline ends came to 10 bases. The V gene's germline CDR1 is LNHDA and CDR2 SQIVND (reference sequence). CDR3 sequence (DNA): TGTGCCAGTAGCGTAGCGGTGAGCACAGATACGCAGTATTTT. It encodes CASSVAVSTDTQYF.

By frequency in the sample, this clone is medium-sized. The chain couples TRBV14 to TRBJ1-1; 10 bases are shared with TRBD1. The germline CDR1 and CDR2 sequences are SGHDN and FVKESK. CDR3 size: 16 residues. The junction had 9 bases not matched to a gene; V was cut back by 1 base and J by 7 bases. For the CDR3, the DNA is TGTGCCAGCAGCCAAGTTGGGACAGGGGCCCTGGGTGAAGCTTTCTTT. Translating gives CASSQVGTGALGEAFF.

Here the CDR3 DNA reads TGTGCCAGCAGTTTCCGGACAAGTCGGCGGCACACTGAAGCTTTCTTT. Encoded protein: CASSFRTSRRHTEAFF. This chain links TRBV28 with TRBJ1-1; weak D call: TRBD1 (5 bases). The CDR3 is made up of 16 amino acids. CDR1 and CDR2 from the germline V gene are MDHEN and SYDVKM. Trimming took off 3 bases at V and 3 bases at J, with 17 bases between the two ends.